The clone carrying this TCR beta chain showed up many times. The antigen is unknown. The record originates from a study of blood T cells in healthy people across ages. CDR3 length: 16 residues. V was trimmed by 4 bases and J by 1 base, leaving 14 bases between them. Germline assignment: CDR1 SGHRS and CDR2 YFSETQ. Notes on the study in general: Estimates drawn from one million T cells were deemed to understate diversity.

A second 7 to 11 cycle PCR used barcoded and J-beta primers. All samples yielded 2.5 million or more CDR3-containing paired-end reads. TCRdb re-called the 5' RACE reads through MiXCR, storing one row per CDR3 protein. The sample holds some 1.6 million distinct CDR3 sequences, around 36% seen once. In each sample, at least 7 million PBMCs were isolated. The sample consisted of blood. The sequence came from a woman under 40 in good health. The chain combines TRBV5-1 with TRBJ2-2; D gene uncertain. CDR3 sequence: CASSREIGGNTGELFF. As DNA, the CDR3 is TGCGCCAGCAGCCGCGAGATTGGCGGGAACACCGGGGAGCTGTTTTTT. The variable domain in full, with the rest retrieved from reference TRBV5-1 and TRBJ2-2, is KAGVTQTPRYLIKTRGQQVTLSCSPISGHRSVSWYQQTPGQGLQFLFEYFSETQRNKGNFPGRFSGRQFSNSRSEMNVSTLELGDSALYLCASSREIGGNTGELFFGEGSRLTVL.